A single sample gave rise to the 18 T cell receptor beta chains below, sequenced in a study of T cells in Graves' hyperthyroidism and ophthalmopathy. RNA transcripts yielded amplified TCR beta CDR3 regions. TCR CDR3 regions were first amplified by RT-PCR with HTBI primers. TCRdb used MiXCR to reprocess the multiplex PCR reads, holding one entry per CDR3 protein. The sample consists of roughly 400,000 distinct CDR3 sequences, roughly an eighth of them appearing once. The sample was blood. These receptors all come from a man between 50 and 59 years old with Graves' ophthalmopathy.

Comments on this clonotype: A read error may be the cause here, since a much bigger clone is one base away. V usage is TRBV7-8 and J usage is TRBJ1-3; D unresolved. Germline CDR1 SGHVS, CDR2 FQNEAQ. There are 14 residues in the CDR3. V was cut by 5 bases and J by 2 bases, with 10 bases left in between. This chain's CDR3 is CASSPQSPGNTIYF. The CDR3 DNA follows: TGTGCCAGCAGCCCACAGAGCCCTGGAAACACCATATATTTT.

In this sample, this clonotype turned up many times. V usage is TRBV5-8 and J usage is TRBJ2-1, with D maybe TRBD1 (5 bases). V gave up 1 base and J gave up 8 bases, with 10 bases separating them. From germline, CDR1 is SGHTS and CDR2 YDEGEE. CDR3 length: 13 amino acids. The CDR3 here is CASSLPGWDEQFF. DNA for the CDR3: TGTGCCAGCAGCTTGCCAGGGTGGGATGAGCAGTTCTTC.

The sample holds many counts of this clonotype. The CDR3 sequence: CASSVRGQSTGELFF. As DNA, the CDR3 is TGTGCCAGCAGCGTCAGGGGGCAGAGCACCGGGGAGCTGTTTTTT. The rearrangement uses TRBV13 and TRBJ2-2; 8 bases map to TRBD1. Trimming removed 5 bases from V and 4 bases from J; junction bases left unmatched: 6. This CDR3 is built from 15 residues. Germline CDR1 is PRHDT and CDR2 is FYEKMQ (reference sequence). The full variable domain, completed using reference TRBV13 and TRBJ2-2, is AAGVIQSPRHLIKEKRETATLKCYPIPRHDTVYWYQQGPGQDPQFLISFYEKMQSDKGSIPDRFSAQQFSDYHSELNMSSLELGDSALYFCASSVRGQSTGELFFGEGSRLTVL.

This clonotype has ten or more counts. The CDR3 spells CSAERSPYEQYF. The CDR3 bases are TGCAGCGCCGAGCGGTCCCCTTACGAGCAGTACTTC. The V call is TRBV29-1, the J call TRBJ2-7; TRBD2 is a possible D gene (5 bases). The germline CDR1 and CDR2 sequences are SQVTM and ANQGSEA. The CDR3 spans 12 residues. V lost 7 bases, J lost 4 bases, and 14 bases lay in between.

This clonotype was seen more than once but under ten times. The chain is built from TRBV20-1 and TRBJ2-1; unclear D gene. The CDR3 covers 12 residues. V lost 4 bases to trimming and J lost 4 bases, with 8 bases between them. Germline CDR1 and CDR2: DFQATT and SNEGSKA (reference sequence). In DNA form, the CDR3 reads TGCAGTGCTACGGGTACTTACAATGAGCAGTTCTTC. Amino acids: CSATGTYNEQFF.

This clonotype was counted ten times or more. Here the CDR3 reads CASTPGLASNEQFF. CDR3 DNA: TGTGCCAGCACCCCGGGACTAGCGAGCAATGAGCAGTTCTTC. V usage is TRBV6-1 and J usage is TRBJ2-1; TRBD2 matches at 10 bases. V dropped 7 bases and J dropped 6; count of bases not matched to a gene: 6. This CDR3 has 14 amino acids. Germline V lookup: CDR1 MNHNS, CDR2 SASEGT.

This chain uses TRBV12-3 or TRBV12-4 with TRBJ1-2; 7 positions agree with TRBD1. V gave up 0 bases and J gave up 2 bases; unmatched junction bases: 6. The CDR3 sequence is 16 residues long. CDR3 coding DNA: TGTGCCAGCAGTTTAGCTCCAGGGGGGTCGAACTATGGCTACACCTTC. Its translation: CASSLAPGGSNYGYTF.

This clonotype was seen ten or more times. CDR3 bases: TGCAGTGCTAGTCGGGCTAGCGGGACCTACGAGCAGTACTTC. This gives the protein CSASRASGTYEQYF. The genes are TRBV20-1 and TRBJ2-7; 9 positions agree with TRBD2. V lost 3 bases to trimming and J lost 2 bases; unmatched junction nucleotides: 5. Germline V CDR1 and CDR2: DFQATT, SNEGSKA (reference sequence). This CDR3 has 14 amino acids.

This clonotype came up many times. The rearrangement uses TRBV28 and TRBJ2-1; D gene uncertain. CDR1 and CDR2 (germline): MDHEN, SYDVKM. Trimming took 7 bases from V and 3 from J, leaving 7 bases between them. The CDR3 runs to 12 residues. The CDR3 nucleotides read TGTGCCAGCAAGAGGATCTACAATGAGCAGTTCTTC. It is translated as CASKRIYNEQFF.

Ten or more counts support this clonotype. The chain combines TRBV20-1 with TRBJ2-7, with D unclear. This CDR3 is built from 11 residues. In germline, CDR1 is DFQATT, CDR2 SNEGSKA (reference sequence). V was cut by 6 bases and J by 5 bases, with 11 bases left in between. The CDR3 here is CSATVGDEQYF. CDR3 DNA: TGCAGTGCCACCGTTGGCGACGAGCAGTACTTC.

The rearrangement uses TRBV30 and TRBJ1-2, with D maybe TRBD1 (5 bases). This CDR3 is 11 amino acids long. V was pared by 1 base and J by 10 bases, with 10 bases between. The germline CDR1 and CDR2 sequences are GTSNPN and SVGIG (reference sequence). CDR3 protein: CAWSGTSPYTF. CDR3 sequence (DNA): TGTGCCTGGAGTGGGACAAGTCCCTACACCTTC.

The chain carries TRBV29-1 and TRBJ2-5, with D uncertain. CDR1 and CDR2 from the germline V gene are SQVTM and ANQGSEA. Between the trimmed V and J ends, which lost 7 bases and 3 bases, there was a span of 18 bases. This CDR3 is built from 14 residues. The DNA for the CDR3 is TGCAGCGCCGGCCGAAGGGATTGGGAAGAGACCCAGTACTTC. Encoded protein: CSAGRRDWEETQYF.

In this sample, this clonotype turned up many times. V is TRBV6-1 and J is TRBJ2-3, with a possible D match to TRBD2 (6 bases). The CDR3 has 13 residues. Germline V gene data show CDR1 as MNHNS and CDR2 as SASEGT. With 8 bases removed from V and 4 bases from J, the gap between germline ends came to 13 bases. The CDR3 protein is CASSMEGADTQYF. The DNA for the CDR3 is TGTGCCAGCTCCATGGAGGGAGCAGATACGCAGTATTTT.

Many counts were recorded for this clonotype. The genes are TRBV3-1 and TRBJ2-1, with D hard to call. There are 13 residues in the CDR3. V shed 3 bases and J shed 2 bases, with 5 bases lying between them. Germline CDR1 is LGHDT and CDR2 is YNNKEL (reference sequence). The CDR3 nucleotides read TGTGCCAGCAGCCACTCAACCTACAATGAGCAGTTCTTC. Amino acids: CASSHSTYNEQFF.

The J gene is TRBJ2-3, the V gene TRBV12-3 or TRBV12-4; 11 bases agree with TRBD2. This CDR3 has 15 residues. V was pared by 6 bases and J by 11 bases, with 13 bases of the junction left unmatched. The CDR3 DNA reads as TGTGCCAGCAGCCCCCCTAGCGGGAGGCCTTTGGAGCAGTATTTT. Protein sequence: CASSPPSGRPLEQYF.

This sequence joins TRBV29-1 and TRBJ2-1, with D possibly being TRBD1 or TRBD2 (6 bases each). This CDR3 comprises 16 residues. CDR1 is SQVTM and CDR2 is ANQGSEA in the germline V gene. Trimming shortened V by 5 bases and J by 9 bases, and 26 bases separated the two germline ends. CDR3 in amino acids: CSVQNSLGGGFSEQFF. The DNA for the CDR3 is TGCAGCGTTCAAAACTCTCTAGGGGGAGGCTTCAGTGAGCAGTTCTTC.

The table lists this clonotype with a few counts. The chain carries TRBV6-1 and TRBJ2-7; weak D call: TRBD1 (6 bases). With 8 bases removed from V and 0 bases from J, the gap between germline ends came to 17 bases. Germline values: CDR1 MNHNS, CDR2 SASEGT. The CDR3 extends over 15 amino acids. The CDR3 protein is CASLLSTGSSYEQYF. The CDR3 nucleotides are TGTGCCAGCCTTCTCTCGACAGGAAGCTCCTACGAGCAGTACTTC.

Concerning this clonotype itself: This could be a read error, since a much larger clone is one nucleotide away. The V call is TRBV20-1, the J call TRBJ2-7, with D perhaps being TRBD1 or TRBD2 (5 bases each). V was clipped by 0 bases and J by 6 bases, with 18 bases between them. Germline V gene sequence: CDR1 DFQATT, CDR2 SNEGSKA (reference sequence). CDR3 length equals 15 residues. The CDR3 coding sequence is TGCAGTGCTAGAGATCAGTCTCGGGGCCCCTGCGAGCAGTACTTC. Translated, it gives CSARDQSRGPCEQYF.